This TCR beta chain was sequenced for a study of control samples from healthy donors and cancer patients. The germline CDR1 and CDR2 sequences are SGHDT and YYEEEE. The CDR3 loop spans 13 amino acids. V dropped 2 bases and J dropped 5 bases, with 9 bases sitting between them. Only in-frame clones appear in the TCRdb table, and some are missing; sequencing was by immunoSEQ multiplex PCR. The data contain under 75,000 clones, approximately 90% of them seen just once; the ten biggest clones take up roughly 1.2%. The origin of this receptor is a woman between 45 and 65 years old with colorectal cancer. This chain joins TRBV5-6 and TRBJ2-3; D uncertain. Sequencing used PBMCs. The CDR3 bases are TGTGCCAGCAGCTTCGCAGACTTAGATACGCAGTATTTT. Translated: CASSFADLDTQYF.